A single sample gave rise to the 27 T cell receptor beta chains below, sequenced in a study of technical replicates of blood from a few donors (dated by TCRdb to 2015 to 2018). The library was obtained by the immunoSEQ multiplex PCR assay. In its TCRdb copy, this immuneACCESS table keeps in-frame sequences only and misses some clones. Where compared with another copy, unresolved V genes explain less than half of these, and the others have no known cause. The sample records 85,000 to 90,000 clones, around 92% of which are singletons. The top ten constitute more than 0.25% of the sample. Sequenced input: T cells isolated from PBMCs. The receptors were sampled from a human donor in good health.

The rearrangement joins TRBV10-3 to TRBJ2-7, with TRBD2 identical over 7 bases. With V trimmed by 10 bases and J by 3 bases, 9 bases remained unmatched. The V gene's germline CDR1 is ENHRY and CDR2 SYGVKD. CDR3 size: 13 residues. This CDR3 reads CATAGVHNYEQYF. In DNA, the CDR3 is TGTGCCACCGCGGGGGTCCACAACTACGAGCAGTACTTC.

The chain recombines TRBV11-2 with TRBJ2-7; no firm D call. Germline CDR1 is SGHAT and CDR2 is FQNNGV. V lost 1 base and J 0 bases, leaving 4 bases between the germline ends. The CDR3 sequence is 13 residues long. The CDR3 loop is CASSLALSYEQYF. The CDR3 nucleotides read TGTGCCAGCAGCTTAGCCCTCTCCTACGAGCAGTACTTC.

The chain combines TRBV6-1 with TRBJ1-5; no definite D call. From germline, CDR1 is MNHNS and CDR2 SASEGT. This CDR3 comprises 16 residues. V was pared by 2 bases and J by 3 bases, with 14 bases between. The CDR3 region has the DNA TGTGCCAGCAGTGAATTGGAGAATCTAACCAATCAGCCCCAGCATTTT. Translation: CASSELENLTNQPQHF.

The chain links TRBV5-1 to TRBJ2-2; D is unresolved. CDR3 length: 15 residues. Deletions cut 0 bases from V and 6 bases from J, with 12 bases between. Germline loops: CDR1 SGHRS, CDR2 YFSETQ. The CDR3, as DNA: TGCGCCAGCAGCTTGGTAGGCGGCGCCGCCGGGGAGCTGTTTTTT. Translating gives CASSLVGGAAGELFF.

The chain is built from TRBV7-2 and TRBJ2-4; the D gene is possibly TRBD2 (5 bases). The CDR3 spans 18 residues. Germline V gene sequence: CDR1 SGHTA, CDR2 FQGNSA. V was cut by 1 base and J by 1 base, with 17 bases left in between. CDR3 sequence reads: CASSLVLVRGSAKNIQYF. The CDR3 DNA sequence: TGTGCCAGCAGCTTAGTGCTTGTTCGGGGTTCGGCCAAAAACATTCAGTACTTC.

For the CDR3, the DNA is TGCGCCAGCAGCCAAGTTATACAGGGGGCCTACGAGCAGTACTTC. Its translation: CASSQVIQGAYEQYF. The chain couples TRBV4-1 to TRBJ2-7, with TRBD1 identical over 8 bases. The ends lost 1 base at V and 2 bases at J; junction bases unmatched: 4. This CDR3 region has 15 residues. From germline, CDR1 is MGHRA and CDR2 YSYEKL.

CDR3 sequence (DNA): TGTGCCAGCAGCCCACGGGGGGCACAGGGAGTCCTCAATGAGCAGTTCTTC. This translates into CASSPRGAQGVLNEQFF. The V call is TRBV7-9, the J call TRBJ2-1, with D maybe TRBD2 (7 bases). The ends were cut back, 5 bases at V and 6 bases at J, with 23 bases in the middle. Germline loops: CDR1 SEHNR, CDR2 FQNEAQ (reference sequence). The CDR3 has 17 amino acids. The full variable domain, its missing parts supplied by reference TRBV7-9 and TRBJ2-1, is DTGVSQNPRHKITKRGQNVTFRCDPISEHNRLYWYRQTLGQGPEFLTYFQNEAQLEKSRLLSDRFSAERPKGSFSTLEIQRTEQGDSAMYLCASSPRGAQGVLNEQFFGPGTRLTVL.

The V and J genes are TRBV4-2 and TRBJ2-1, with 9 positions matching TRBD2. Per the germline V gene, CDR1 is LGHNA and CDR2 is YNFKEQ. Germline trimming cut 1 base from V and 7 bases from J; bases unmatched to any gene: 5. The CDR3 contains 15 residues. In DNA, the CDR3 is TGTGCCAGCAGCCAAGGTAATAGCGGGAGAAATGAGCAGTTCTTC. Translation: CASSQGNSGRNEQFF.

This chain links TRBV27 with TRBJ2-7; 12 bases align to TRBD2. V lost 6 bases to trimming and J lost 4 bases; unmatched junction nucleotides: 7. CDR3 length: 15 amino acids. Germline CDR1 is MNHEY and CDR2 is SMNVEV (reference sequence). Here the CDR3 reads CASRRLAGDVYEQYF. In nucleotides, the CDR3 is TGTGCCAGCAGACGACTAGCGGGAGACGTGTACGAGCAGTACTTC.

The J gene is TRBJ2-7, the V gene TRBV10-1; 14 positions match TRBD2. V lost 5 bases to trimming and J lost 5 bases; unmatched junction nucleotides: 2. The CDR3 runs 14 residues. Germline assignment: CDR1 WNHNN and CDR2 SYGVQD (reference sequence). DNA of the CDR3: TGCGCCAGCAGTAAGACTAGCGGGAGGGACGAGCAGTACTTC. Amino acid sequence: CASSKTSGRDEQYF.

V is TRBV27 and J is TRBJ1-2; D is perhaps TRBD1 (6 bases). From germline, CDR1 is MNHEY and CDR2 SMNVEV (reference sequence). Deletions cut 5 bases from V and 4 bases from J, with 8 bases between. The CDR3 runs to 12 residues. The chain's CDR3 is CASSGGSYGYTF. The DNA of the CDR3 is TGTGCCAGCAGTGGGGGCAGCTATGGCTACACCTTC.

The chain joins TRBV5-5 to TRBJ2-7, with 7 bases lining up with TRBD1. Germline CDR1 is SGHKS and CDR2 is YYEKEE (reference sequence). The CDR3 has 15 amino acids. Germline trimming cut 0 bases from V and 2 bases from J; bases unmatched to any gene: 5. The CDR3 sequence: CASSLVRGITYEQYF. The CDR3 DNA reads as TGTGCCAGCAGCTTGGTCAGGGGGATTACCTACGAGCAGTACTTC.

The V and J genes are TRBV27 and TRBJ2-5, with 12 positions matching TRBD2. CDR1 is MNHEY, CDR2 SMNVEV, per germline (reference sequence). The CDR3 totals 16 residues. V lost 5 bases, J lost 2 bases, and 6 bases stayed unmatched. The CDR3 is CASSPWTSGMQETQYF. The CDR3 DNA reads TGTGCCAGCAGTCCTTGGACTAGCGGGATGCAAGAGACCCAGTACTTC.

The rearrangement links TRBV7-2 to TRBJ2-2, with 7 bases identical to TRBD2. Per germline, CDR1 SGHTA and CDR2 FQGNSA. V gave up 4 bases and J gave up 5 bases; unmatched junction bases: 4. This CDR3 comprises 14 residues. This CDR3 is CASSSRTSTGELFF. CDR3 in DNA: TGTGCCAGCAGCTCGCGGACTAGTACCGGGGAGCTGTTTTTT. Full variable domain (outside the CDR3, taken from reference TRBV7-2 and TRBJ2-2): GAGVSQSPSNKVTEKGKDVELRCDPISGHTALYWYRQSLGQGLEFLIYFQGNSAPDKSGLPSDRFSAERTGGSVSTLTIQRTQQEDSAVYLCASSSRTSTGELFFGEGSRLTVL.

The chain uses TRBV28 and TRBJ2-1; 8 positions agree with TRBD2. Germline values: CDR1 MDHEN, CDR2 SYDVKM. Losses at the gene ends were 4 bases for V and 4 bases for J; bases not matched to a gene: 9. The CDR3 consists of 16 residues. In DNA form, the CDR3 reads TGTGCCAGCAGTTCGGAGACGGGGGGGAAGTACAATGAGCAGTTCTTC. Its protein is CASSSETGGKYNEQFF.

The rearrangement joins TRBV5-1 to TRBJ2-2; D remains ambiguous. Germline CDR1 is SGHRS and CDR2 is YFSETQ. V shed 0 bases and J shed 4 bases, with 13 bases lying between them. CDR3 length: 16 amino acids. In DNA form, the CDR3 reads TGCGCCAGCAGCTTGGCCCCGGGTGTTGGCACCGGGGAGCTGTTTTTT. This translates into CASSLAPGVGTGELFF.

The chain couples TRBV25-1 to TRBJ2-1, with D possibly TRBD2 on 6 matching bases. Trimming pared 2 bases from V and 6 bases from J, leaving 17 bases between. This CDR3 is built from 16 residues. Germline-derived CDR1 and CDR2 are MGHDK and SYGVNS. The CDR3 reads CASSEIQGGFSNEQFF. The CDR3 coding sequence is TGTGCCAGCAGTGAAATCCAGGGAGGTTTTTCCAATGAGCAGTTCTTC.

The CDR3 DNA reads TGCGCCAGCAGTGACGGTAACAGATTAAGCTCTGGAAACACCATATATTTT. Protein product: CASSDGNRLSSGNTIYF. The chain has TRBV10-1 and TRBJ1-3; D not certain. The germline V and J ends were trimmed by 3 bases and 0 bases, with 15 bases remaining between them. Germline CDR1 WNHNN, CDR2 SYGVQD (reference sequence). This CDR3 is 17 amino acids long.

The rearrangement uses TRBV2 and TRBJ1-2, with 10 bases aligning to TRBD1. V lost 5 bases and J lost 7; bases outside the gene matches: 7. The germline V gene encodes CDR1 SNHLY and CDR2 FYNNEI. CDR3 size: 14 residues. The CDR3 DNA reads TGTGCCAGCAGTCCGGACAGGGGGTGGGGTGGCTACACCTTC. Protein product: CASSPDRGWGGYTF.

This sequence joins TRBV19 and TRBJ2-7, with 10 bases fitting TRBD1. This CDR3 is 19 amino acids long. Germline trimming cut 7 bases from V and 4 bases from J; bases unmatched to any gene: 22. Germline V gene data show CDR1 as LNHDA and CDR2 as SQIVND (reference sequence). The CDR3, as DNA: TGTGCCAGTACCGACAACCCCGGGACAGGGGCCCCTCCAACATACGAGCAGTACTTC. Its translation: CASTDNPGTGAPPTYEQYF.

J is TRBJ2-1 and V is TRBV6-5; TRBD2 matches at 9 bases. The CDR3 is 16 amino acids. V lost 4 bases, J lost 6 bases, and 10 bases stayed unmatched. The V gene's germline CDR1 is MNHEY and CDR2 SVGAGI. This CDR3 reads CASSWGLAPLGNEQFF. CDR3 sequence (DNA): TGTGCCAGCAGTTGGGGACTAGCTCCTTTAGGCAATGAGCAGTTCTTC.

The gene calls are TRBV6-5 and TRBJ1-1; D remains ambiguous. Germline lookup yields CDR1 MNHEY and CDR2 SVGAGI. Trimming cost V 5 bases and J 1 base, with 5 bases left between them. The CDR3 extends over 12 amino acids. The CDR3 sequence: CASSPGNTEAFF. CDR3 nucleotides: TGTGCCAGCAGTCCGGGGAACACTGAAGCTTTCTTT.

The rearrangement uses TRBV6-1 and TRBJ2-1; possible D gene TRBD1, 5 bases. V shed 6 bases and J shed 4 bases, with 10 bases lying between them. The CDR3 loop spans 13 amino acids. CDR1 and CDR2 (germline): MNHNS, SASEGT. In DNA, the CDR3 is TGTGCCAGCAGAGGGGCGCAATACAATGAGCAGTTCTTC. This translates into CASRGAQYNEQFF.

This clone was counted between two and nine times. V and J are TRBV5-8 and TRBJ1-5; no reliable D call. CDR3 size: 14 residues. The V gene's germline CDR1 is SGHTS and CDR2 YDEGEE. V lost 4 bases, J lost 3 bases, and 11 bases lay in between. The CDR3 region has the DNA TGTGCCAGCAGCATAGAACCCGACAATCAGCCCCAGCATTTT. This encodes CASSIEPDNQPQHF.

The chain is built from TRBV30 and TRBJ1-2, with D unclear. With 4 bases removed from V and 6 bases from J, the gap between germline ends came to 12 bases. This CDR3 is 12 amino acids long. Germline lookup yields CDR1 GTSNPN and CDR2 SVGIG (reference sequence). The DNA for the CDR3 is TGTGCCTGGACTAGGCAAAATGATGGCTACACCTTC. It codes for CAWTRQNDGYTF.

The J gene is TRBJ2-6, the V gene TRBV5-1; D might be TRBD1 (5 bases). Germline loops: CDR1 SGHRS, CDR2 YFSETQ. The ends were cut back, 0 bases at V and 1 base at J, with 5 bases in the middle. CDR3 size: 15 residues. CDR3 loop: CASSLEGSGANVLTF. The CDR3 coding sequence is TGCGCCAGCAGCTTGGAGGGGTCTGGGGCCAACGTCCTGACTTTC.

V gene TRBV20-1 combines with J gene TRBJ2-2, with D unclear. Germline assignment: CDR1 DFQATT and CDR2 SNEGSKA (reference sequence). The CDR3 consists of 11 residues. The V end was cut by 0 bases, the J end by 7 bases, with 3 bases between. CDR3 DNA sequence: TGCAGTGCTAGAGACAGCGGGGAGCTGTTTTTT. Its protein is CSARDSGELFF.